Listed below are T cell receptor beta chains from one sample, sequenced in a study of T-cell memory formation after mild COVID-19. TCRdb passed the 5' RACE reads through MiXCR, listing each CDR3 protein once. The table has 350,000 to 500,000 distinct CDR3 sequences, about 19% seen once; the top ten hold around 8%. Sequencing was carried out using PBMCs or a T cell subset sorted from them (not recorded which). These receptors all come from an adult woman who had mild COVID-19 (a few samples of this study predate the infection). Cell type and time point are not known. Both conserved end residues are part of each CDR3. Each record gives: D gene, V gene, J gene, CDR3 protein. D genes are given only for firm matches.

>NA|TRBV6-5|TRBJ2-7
CASSYDRRRSEQYF
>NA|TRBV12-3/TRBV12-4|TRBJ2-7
CASSSSGPSSTYEQYF
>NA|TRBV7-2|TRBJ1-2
CASSKRTDYGYTF
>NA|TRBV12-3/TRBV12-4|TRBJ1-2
CASSRDRTNYGYTF
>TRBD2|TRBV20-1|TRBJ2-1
CSARLLFRTQRGGSYNEQFF
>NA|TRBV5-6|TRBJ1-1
CASSLGHVNTEAFF
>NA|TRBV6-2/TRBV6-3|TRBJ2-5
CASSLGRIPGTQYF
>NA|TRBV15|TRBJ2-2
CATSRYANTGELFF
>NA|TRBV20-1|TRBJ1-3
CSASPGTVNTIYF
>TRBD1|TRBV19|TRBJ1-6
CASRAPQGASSPLHF
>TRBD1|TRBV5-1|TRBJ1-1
CASSLGQEDTEAFF
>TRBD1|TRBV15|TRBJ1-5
CATSIRDRGQPQHF
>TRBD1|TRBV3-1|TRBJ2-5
CASSERTGRFPQETQYF
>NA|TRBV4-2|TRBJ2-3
CASSQDRSEDTQYF
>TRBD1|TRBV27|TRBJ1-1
CASSLKLLGRGDTEAFF
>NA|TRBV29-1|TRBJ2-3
CSVDTRGSTDTQYF
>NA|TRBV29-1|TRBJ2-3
CSVVGVGVTDTQYF
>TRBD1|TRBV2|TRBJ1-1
CASSEEGAPTEAFF
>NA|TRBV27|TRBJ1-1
CASRTPGSAEAFF
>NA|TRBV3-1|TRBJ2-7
CASSQGLPWGVYEQYF
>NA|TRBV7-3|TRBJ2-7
CASSLTGGLGQNFYEQYF
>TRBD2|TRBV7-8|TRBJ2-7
CASRPRGDYEQYF
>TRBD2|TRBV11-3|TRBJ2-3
CASSLDGTKDTQYF
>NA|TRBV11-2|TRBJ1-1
CASSSLGQNTEAFF
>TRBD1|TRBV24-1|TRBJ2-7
CATSDSGQGADEQYF
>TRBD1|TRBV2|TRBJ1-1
CASRIAGGGGTEAFF
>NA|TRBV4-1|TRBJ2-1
CASSPPPGAYNEQFF
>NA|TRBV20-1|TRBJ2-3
CSEIARTDTQYF
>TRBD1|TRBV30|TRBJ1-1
CALAPDRGYTEAFF
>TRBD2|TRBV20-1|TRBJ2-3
CSAPGLAGGGGTDTQYF
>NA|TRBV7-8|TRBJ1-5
CASSWGVSASNQPQHF
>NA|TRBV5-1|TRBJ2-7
CASGQGGPYEQYF
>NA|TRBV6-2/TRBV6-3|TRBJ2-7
CASSAVPDSIGSYEQYF
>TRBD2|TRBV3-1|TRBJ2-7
CASSFRLAGWHEQYF
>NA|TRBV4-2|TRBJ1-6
CASSHRAGDNSPLHF
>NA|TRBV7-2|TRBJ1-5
CASSLARDDGQPQHF
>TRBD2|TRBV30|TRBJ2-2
CACTPGTSGGTNTGELFF
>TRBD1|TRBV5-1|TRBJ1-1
CASSLDRENTEAFF
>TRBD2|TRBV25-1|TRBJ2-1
CASSGQTSGSSESYNEQFF
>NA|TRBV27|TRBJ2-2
CASRPPGRRMAGELFF
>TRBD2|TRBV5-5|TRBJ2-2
CASSFELAGTGELFF
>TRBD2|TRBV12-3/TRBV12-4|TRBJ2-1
CASSFGREGSLDEQFF
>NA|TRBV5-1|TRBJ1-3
CASSSGQVPGNTIYF
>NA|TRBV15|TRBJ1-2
CATSRDDSADTEYYGYTF
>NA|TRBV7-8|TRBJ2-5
CASSLAIGRQAIQETQYF
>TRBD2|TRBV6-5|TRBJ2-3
CASSYSRGLAVDTQYF
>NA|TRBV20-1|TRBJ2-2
CSASAGPPTGELFF
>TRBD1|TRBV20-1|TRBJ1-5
CSAPSRQGFGGNQPQHF
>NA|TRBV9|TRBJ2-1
CASSAGPSSYNEQFF